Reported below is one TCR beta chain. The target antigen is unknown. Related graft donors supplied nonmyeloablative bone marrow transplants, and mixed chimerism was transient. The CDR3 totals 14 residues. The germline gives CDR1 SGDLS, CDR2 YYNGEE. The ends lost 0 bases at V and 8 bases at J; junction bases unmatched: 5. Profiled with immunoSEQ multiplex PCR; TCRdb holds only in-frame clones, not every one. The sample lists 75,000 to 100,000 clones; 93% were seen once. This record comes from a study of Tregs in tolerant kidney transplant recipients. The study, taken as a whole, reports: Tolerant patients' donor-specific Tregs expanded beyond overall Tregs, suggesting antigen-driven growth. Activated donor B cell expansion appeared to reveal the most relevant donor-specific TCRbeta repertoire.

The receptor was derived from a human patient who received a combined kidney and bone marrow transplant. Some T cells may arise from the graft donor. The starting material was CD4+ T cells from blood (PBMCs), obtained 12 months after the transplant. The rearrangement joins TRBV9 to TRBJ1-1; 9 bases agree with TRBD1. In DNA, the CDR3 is TGTGCCAGCAGCGTAGCTACAGGGGGCGGGGAAGCTTTCTTT. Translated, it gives CASSVATGGGEAFF. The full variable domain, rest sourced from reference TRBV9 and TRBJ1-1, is DSGVTQTPKHLITATGQRVTLRCSPRSGDLSVYWYQQSLDQGLQFLIQYYNGEERAKGNILERFSAQQFPDLHSELNLSSLELGDSALYFCASSVATGGGEAFFGQGTRLTVV.